Included here is one TCR beta chain sequence, with context. Trimming cost V 4 bases and J 8 bases; bases outside gene matches: 7. The germline V gene encodes CDR1 SGHKS and CDR2 YYEKEE (reference sequence). The CDR3 has 15 amino acids. The PCR was carried out with 60 Vbeta primers and 13 Jbeta primers. Profiled with immunoSEQ multiplex PCR; TCRdb holds only in-frame clones, not every one. The sample consists of 20,000 to 30,000 clones, approximately 79% of them appearing once. This sample stems from a study of cytomegalovirus exposure and HLA in healthy donors. The origin of this receptor is a male donor in good health and CMV-seronegative. The sequenced sample consisted of PBMCs. The chain uses TRBV5-5 and TRBJ1-6; TRBD1 agrees at 9 bases. CDR3 residues: CASSIQGAGDSPLHF. CDR3 nucleotides: TGTGCCAGCAGCATACAGGGGGCCGGTGATTCACCCCTCCACTTT.